What follows are 21 T cell receptor beta chains derived from one specimen sequenced in a study of cytomegalovirus exposure and HLA in healthy donors. The PCR used 60 Vbeta and 13 Jbeta primers. Sequenced by immunoSEQ multiplex PCR; TCRdb stores in-frame clones only, minus some. The sample gives some 160,000 clones, 80% to 85% of which show up once; nearly 8.5% is in the top ten. The sample comprised PBMCs. The receptor source for this set is a male donor in good health and CMV-seropositive.

The chain has TRBV20-1 and TRBJ2-1; D ambiguous. The ends were cut back, 0 bases at V and 8 bases at J, with 5 bases in the middle. CDR1 DFQATT and CDR2 SNEGSKA come from the germline V gene (reference sequence). This CDR3 contains 11 residues. CDR3 coding DNA: TGCAGTGCTAGAGAACAGTATGAGCAGTTCTTC. Protein: CSAREQYEQFF.

The rearrangement joins TRBV5-6 to TRBJ1-4; 8 bases fit TRBD1. The germline V gene encodes CDR1 SGHDT and CDR2 YYEEEE. There are 15 residues in the CDR3. V lost 4 bases, J lost 8 bases, and 10 bases stayed unmatched. The CDR3 here is CASSPPGQGREKLFF. In nucleotides, the CDR3 is TGTGCCAGCAGCCCTCCCGGACAGGGCCGGGAAAAACTGTTTTTT.

The chain employs TRBV10-3 and TRBJ2-7, with D possibly being TRBD2 (6 bases). CDR1 and CDR2 from the germline V gene are ENHRY and SYGVKD. The V and J ends lost 7 bases and 6 bases respectively, with 16 bases between them. The length of the CDR3 is 13 residues. This CDR3 is CAIKVGVRGEQYF. The DNA for the CDR3 is TGTGCCATCAAAGTAGGGGTGCGGGGCGAGCAGTACTTC.

The chain is built from TRBV6-1 and TRBJ2-7, with D perhaps TRBD2 (6 bases). Germline CDR1 and CDR2: MNHNS and SASEGT. The CDR3 runs to 12 residues. The CDR3 DNA is TGTCAACTAGCTCCGGATTACTACGAGCAGTACTTC. This translates into CQLAPDYYEQYF.

This chain joins TRBV6-1 and TRBJ1-4; 7 bases map to TRBD1. CDR1 and CDR2 (germline): MNHNS, SASEGT. The ends lost 6 bases at V and 2 bases at J; junction bases unmatched: 6. CDR3 length: 15 amino acids. CDR3 DNA: TGTGCCAGCAGACTCACAGGGGCTACTAATGAAAAACTGTTTTTT. It encodes CASRLTGATNEKLFF.

V gene TRBV7-8 combines with J gene TRBJ1-1, with a tentative D call TRBD1 (6 bases). The CDR3 length is 16 residues. The V gene's germline CDR1 is SGHVS and CDR2 FQNEAQ. The V and J ends lost 5 bases and 0 bases respectively, with 16 bases between them. The CDR3 spells CASSTGTGLVNTEAFF. DNA of the CDR3: TGTGCCAGCAGCACGGGTACAGGGTTGGTGAACACTGAAGCTTTCTTT. Looking up the rest from reference TRBV7-8 and TRBJ1-1 gives the full variable domain: GAGVSQSPRYKVAKRGQDVALRCDPISGHVSLFWYQQALGQGPEFLTYFQNEAQLDKSGLPSDRFFAERPEGSVSTLKIQRTQQEDSAVYLCASSTGTGLVNTEAFFGQGTRLTVV.

V and J are TRBV6-5 and TRBJ1-3, with D possibly matching TRBD1 (5 bases). Trimming left V 1 base short and J 4 bases short, with 11 bases between. The germline CDR1 and CDR2 sequences are MNHEY and SVGAGI. This CDR3 has 15 residues. The CDR3 DNA sequence: TGTGCCAGCAGTTACTACGGGGGACTCGGAAACACCATATATTTT. This codes for CASSYYGGLGNTIYF.

The chain combines TRBV6-5 with TRBJ2-7, with 7 bases that match TRBD1. In germline, CDR1 is MNHEY, CDR2 SVGAGI. The CDR3 length is 13 residues. Trimming cost V 6 bases and J 5 bases; bases outside gene matches: 7. This chain's CDR3 is CASRPGQFDEQYF. In DNA, the CDR3 is TGTGCCAGCAGACCGGGACAGTTCGACGAGCAGTACTTC.

The chain combines TRBV27 with TRBJ2-2; the match to TRBD1 covers 9 bases. CDR3 size: 21 residues. Germline trimming cut 2 bases from V and 7 bases from J; bases unmatched to any gene: 23. Germline CDR1 MNHEY, CDR2 SMNVEV (reference sequence). The CDR3 sequence is CASSLRGTGLAPIASLGELFF. In DNA, the CDR3 is TGTGCCAGCAGTTTACGCGGGACAGGGTTAGCTCCCATCGCCTCCCTCGGGGAGCTGTTTTTT.

Only one count was recorded for this clone. This rearrangement joins TRBV11-2 to TRBJ2-5; possibly TRBD2 for D (6 bases). The better agreement between TRBJ2-7 and the DNA end casts doubt on the J call. Germline V gene data show CDR1 as SGHAT and CDR2 as FQNNGV. This CDR3 region has 14 residues. In nucleotides, the CDR3 is TGTGCCAGCAGCTTAGATCGGGGGACCTACGAGCAGTACTTC. Its translation is CASSLDRGTYEQYF.

The J gene is TRBJ1-1, the V gene TRBV5-1; a possible D gene is TRBD1 (5 bases). V lost 4 bases, J lost 5 bases, and 15 bases lay in between. The CDR3 spans 14 residues. Germline V gene lookup returns CDR1 SGHRS and CDR2 YFSETQ. This CDR3 reads CASSPTLRGTEAFF. In nucleotides, the CDR3 is TGCGCCAGCAGCCCGACCCTACGGGGGACTGAAGCTTTCTTT.

The rearrangement uses TRBV7-8 and TRBJ2-3; D possibly corresponds to TRBD1 (5 bases). Germline V gene lookup returns CDR1 SGHVS and CDR2 FQNEAQ. The CDR3 is 16 amino acids. Trimming stripped 2 bases from V and 2 bases from J, with 14 bases between. As DNA, the CDR3 is TGTGCCAGCAGCTTAAGGTCAGGACAACACACAGATACGCAGTATTTT. This translates into CASSLRSGQHTDTQYF. Full variable domain (rest looked up from reference TRBV7-8 and TRBJ2-3): GAGVSQSPRYKVAKRGQDVALRCDPISGHVSLFWYQQALGQGPEFLTYFQNEAQLDKSGLPSDRFFAERPEGSVSTLKIQRTQQEDSAVYLCASSLRSGQHTDTQYFGPGTRLTVL.

The J gene is TRBJ1-1, the V gene TRBV11-2, with 9 bases that match TRBD1. Germline CDR1 SGHAT, CDR2 FQNNGV. The CDR3 loop spans 15 amino acids. J gave up 4 bases and V 1 base, and 4 bases lay outside the gene matches. The CDR3 loop is CASSLGDRAATEAFF. In DNA, the CDR3 is TGTGCCAGCAGCTTAGGGGACAGGGCGGCCACTGAAGCTTTCTTT.

This clone was seen a handful of times. CDR3 sequence (DNA): TGTGCCAGCAGCTTGAGCCCCGGGGATGAGCAGTTCTTC. Translated: CASSLSPGDEQFF. The V and J genes are TRBV7-2 and TRBJ2-1; the D gene is possibly TRBD2 (5 bases). The CDR3 has 13 residues. Germline loops: CDR1 SGHTA, CDR2 FQGNSA. V was shortened by 3 bases and J by 8 bases, with 11 bases between the two germline ends.

This chain joins TRBV18 and TRBJ1-6; D remains unclear. The CDR3 loop spans 15 amino acids. Germline V gene sequence: CDR1 KGHSH, CDR2 LQKENI. The V end lost 4 bases, the J end lost 0 bases, and 7 bases lay between the germline ends. Written as DNA, the CDR3 is TGTGCCAGCTCACGAGAGTCCTCCTATAATTCACCCCTCCACTTT. This translates into CASSRESSYNSPLHF.

This clone was seen only a few times. The chain links TRBV6-1 to TRBJ1-5; 8 bases line up with TRBD1. The V segment lost 6 bases and the J segment 0 bases; nucleotides outside the gene matches: 4. CDR1 MNHNS and CDR2 SASEGT come from the germline V gene. This CDR3 has 15 residues. For the CDR3, the DNA is TGTGCCAGCAGCCGGACAGGGCTTAGCAATCAGCCCCAGCATTTT. It specifies CASSRTGLSNQPQHF.

This clone showed up just a few times. The rearrangement joins TRBV27 to TRBJ2-7, with 8 bases fitting TRBD1. Trimming at V came to 4 bases and at J to 6 bases, leaving 14 bases not matched to a gene. Germline values: CDR1 MNHEY, CDR2 SMNVEV (reference sequence). This CDR3 has 16 residues. In DNA form, the CDR3 reads TGTGCCAGCAGTTCTCGCCCGGGACAGGAGTTTGGCGAGCAGTACTTC. This encodes CASSSRPGQEFGEQYF.

The genes are TRBV2 and TRBJ1-1, with D unresolved. CDR3 length: 13 residues. Trimming left V 4 bases short and J 1 base short, with 7 bases between. CDR1 SNHLY and CDR2 FYNNEI come from the germline V gene. The CDR3: CASSGAPNTEAFF. The CDR3 bases are TGTGCCAGCAGTGGGGCTCCGAACACTGAAGCTTTCTTT.

This chain uses TRBV5-1 with TRBJ1-2, with TRBD1 identical over 8 bases. The CDR3 consists of 13 residues. Germline assignment: CDR1 SGHRS and CDR2 YFSETQ. Trimming removed 2 bases from V and 4 bases from J; junction bases left unmatched: 1. The CDR3 region has the DNA TGCGCCAGCAGCTTCGGACAGGGCTATGGCTACACCTTC. Translating it yields CASSFGQGYGYTF.

This clone has only one observation. This rearrangement joins TRBV6-5 to TRBJ2-2; D call uncertain. The CDR3 extends over 12 amino acids. Germline CDR1 MNHEY, CDR2 SVGAGI. The V gene lost 2 bases and the J gene lost 6 bases, with 4 bases spanning the gap. The CDR3 DNA is TGTGCCAGCAGTTACCTCCCCGGGGAGCTGTTTTTT. Translated, it gives CASSYLPGELFF.

This clone appeared a few times. This chain uses TRBV18 with TRBJ1-3; 10 bases are shared with TRBD1. The germline CDR1 and CDR2 sequences are KGHSH and LQKENI. This CDR3 has 17 amino acids. Trimming took 3 bases from V and 8 from J; bases not matched to a gene: 13. As DNA, the CDR3 is TGTGCCAGCTCACCCCGACGGGACAGGGGAGGCATAGACACCATATATTTT. Translating it yields CASSPRRDRGGIDTIYF.